The rows below give T cell receptor beta chains drawn from one sample of a study of cytomegalovirus exposure and HLA in healthy donors. This table comes from immunoSEQ multiplex PCR, and its TCRdb copy is limited to in-frame clones, with some not included. This sample has approximately 200,000 clones, with around 90% found just once. The sequenced material came from PBMCs. The source is a woman between 18 and 30 years old in good health and CMV-seronegative. The CDR3 runs from the conserved cysteine through the conserved F or W. The D gene is left open where the match is weak. For some rows the clone size is stated as once, few or many, or as a class when expanded; others skip it.

size	D	V	J	CDR3	DNA
-	-	TRBV2	TRBJ2-2	CASKVQPGELFF	TGTGCCAGCAAGGTACAGCCCGGGGAGCTGTTTTTT
-	-	TRBV6-5	TRBJ1-1	CASSPDRIEAFF	TGTGCCAGCAGTCCCGACAGGATTGAAGCTTTCTTT
-	TRBD1	TRBV7-9	TRBJ2-1	CASSSGQGYNEQFF	TGTGCCAGCAGCTCGGGACAGGGGTACAATGAGCAGTTCTTC
-	-	TRBV7-9	TRBJ1-1	CASSPSRGLNTEAFF	TGTGCCAGCAGCCCGAGTCGGGGATTGAACACTGAAGCTTTCTTT
once	TRBD1	TRBV29-1	TRBJ2-5	CSVVAGGETQYF	TGCAGCGTTGTAGCAGGGGGAGAGACCCAGTACTTC
-	TRBD1	TRBV2	TRBJ2-7	CASSVGATGANEQYF	TGTGCCAGCAGTGTGGGGGCTACAGGGGCCAACGAGCAGTACTTC
-	TRBD2	TRBV6-1	TRBJ2-3	CASRTGTSGTDTQYF	TGTGCCAGCAGAACCGGGACTAGCGGGACAGATACGCAGTATTTT
-	-	TRBV7-6	TRBJ1-1	CASSLGPGSTEAFF	TGTGCCAGCAGCTTAGGACCGGGGAGCACTGAAGCTTTCTTT
-	-	TRBV19	TRBJ2-1	CASSSSWSSYNEQFF	TGTGCCAGTAGTTCGAGTTGGAGCTCCTACAATGAGCAGTTCTTC
-	TRBD2	TRBV5-4	TRBJ2-5	CASSSKRGRGETQYF	TGTGCCAGCAGCTCGAAGCGGGGTCGGGGAGAGACCCAGTACTTC
few	TRBD2	TRBV6-1	TRBJ2-1	CATTRGEVGEQFF	TGTGCCACCACCCGGGGGGAGGTGGGTGAGCAGTTCTTC
many	TRBD2	TRBV6-1	TRBJ2-7	CASSEAPSGSYEQYF	TGTGCCAGCAGTGAAGCGCCTAGCGGCTCCTACGAGCAGTACTTC
-	TRBD2	TRBV5-1	TRBJ2-1	CASSLGGTSGSNEQFF	TGCGCCAGCAGCTTGGGAGGGACTAGCGGGAGCAATGAGCAGTTCTTC
-	TRBD2	TRBV7-8	TRBJ2-1	CASSTREGLENEQFF	TGTGCCAGCAGCACACGGGAGGGCCTTGAGAATGAGCAGTTCTTC
-	TRBD2	TRBV27	TRBJ2-7	CASSLFVPGGSNYEQYF	TGTGCCAGCAGTTTATTTGTACCGGGAGGATCTAACTACGAGCAGTACTTC
-	TRBD1	TRBV30	TRBJ2-7	CAWADREEQYF	TGTGCCTGGGCCGACAGGGAGGAGCAGTACTTC
-	TRBD2	TRBV18	TRBJ2-7	CASSPPRGLAGGSPYEQYF	TGTGCCAGCTCACCACCGCGTGGACTAGCGGGAGGATCCCCCTACGAGCAGTACTTC
-	-	TRBV18	TRBJ2-7	CASSPGQGSSYEQYF	TGTGCCAGCTCACCAGGCCAGGGGAGCTCCTACGAGCAGTACTTC
-	-	TRBV30	TRBJ2-1	CAWKGQGYYNEQFF	TGTGCCTGGAAAGGGCAGGGGTACTACAATGAGCAGTTCTTC
once	TRBD1	TRBV5-4	TRBJ2-2	CASSLWQGATGELFF	TGTGCCAGCAGCTTGTGGCAGGGGGCGACCGGGGAGCTGTTTTTT
few	-	TRBV14	TRBJ1-1	CASSPPGSMNTEAFF	TGTGCCAGCAGCCCTCCAGGGTCCATGAACACTGAAGCTTTCTTT
-	TRBD2	TRBV2	TRBJ2-5	CASGGGAIETQYF	TGTGCCAGCGGCGGGGGGGCCATTGAGACCCAGTACTTC
-	-	TRBV6-5	TRBJ2-3	CASSYAGDTQYF	TGTGCCAGCAGTTACGCTGGCGATACGCAGTATTTT
-	-	TRBV7-8	TRBJ2-7	CASSLAFGSSYEQYF	TGTGCCAGCAGCTTAGCGTTTGGCAGCTCCTACGAGCAGTACTTC
-	TRBD2	TRBV28	TRBJ2-3	CASSLAGGGDTQYF	TGTGCCAGCAGTCTAGCGGGTGGGGGGGATACGCAGTATTTT
once	TRBD2	TRBV19	TRBJ2-1	CASSIALAATDEQFF	TGTGCCAGTAGTATTGCCCTAGCGGCGACCGATGAGCAGTTCTTC
-	TRBD2	TRBV7-7	TRBJ2-7	CASSIGLAGPYEQYF	TGTGCTAGCAGCATTGGACTAGCGGGACCCTACGAGCAGTACTTC
-	TRBD2	TRBV9	TRBJ2-2	CASSASGRAPGELFF	TGTGCCAGCAGCGCAAGCGGGAGGGCCCCCGGGGAGCTGTTTTTT
-	-	TRBV14	TRBJ2-3	CASSQVTWLTIGTDTQYF	TGTGCCAGCAGCCAAGTAACGTGGCTCACGATTGGCACAGATACGCAGTATTTT
-	TRBD2	TRBV28	TRBJ2-1	CASSSLLAGPYNEQFF	TGTGCCAGCAGTTCCTTACTAGCGGGCCCCTACAATGAGCAGTTCTTC
-	-	TRBV29-1	TRBJ1-2	CSVEDFTAGHYGYTF	TGCAGCGTTGAAGATTTCACAGCCGGCCACTATGGCTACACCTTC